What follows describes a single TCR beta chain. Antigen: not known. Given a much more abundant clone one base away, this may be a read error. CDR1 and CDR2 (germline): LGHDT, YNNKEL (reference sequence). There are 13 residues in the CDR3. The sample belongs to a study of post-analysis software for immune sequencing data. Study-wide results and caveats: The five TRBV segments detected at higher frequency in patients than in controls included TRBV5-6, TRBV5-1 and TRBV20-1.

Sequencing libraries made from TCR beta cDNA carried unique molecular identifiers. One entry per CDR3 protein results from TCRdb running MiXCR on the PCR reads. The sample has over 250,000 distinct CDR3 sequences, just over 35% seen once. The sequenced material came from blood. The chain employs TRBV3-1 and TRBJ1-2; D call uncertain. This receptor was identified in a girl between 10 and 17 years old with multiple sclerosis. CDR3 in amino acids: CAGSPPGGYGYTF. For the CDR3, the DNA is TGTGCCGGCAGCCCTCCGGGAGGCTATGGCTACACCTTC.